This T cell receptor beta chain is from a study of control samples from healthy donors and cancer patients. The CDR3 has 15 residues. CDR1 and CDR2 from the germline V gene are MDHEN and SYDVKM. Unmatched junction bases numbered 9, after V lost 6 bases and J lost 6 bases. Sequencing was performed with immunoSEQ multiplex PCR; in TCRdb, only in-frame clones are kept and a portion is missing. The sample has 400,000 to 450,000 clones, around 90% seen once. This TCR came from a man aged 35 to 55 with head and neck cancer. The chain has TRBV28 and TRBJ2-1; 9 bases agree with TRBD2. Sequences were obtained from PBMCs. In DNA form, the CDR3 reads TGTGCCAGCAGCCCGACTAGCGGAGGGCTCAATGAGCAGTTCTTC. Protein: CASSPTSGGLNEQFF.